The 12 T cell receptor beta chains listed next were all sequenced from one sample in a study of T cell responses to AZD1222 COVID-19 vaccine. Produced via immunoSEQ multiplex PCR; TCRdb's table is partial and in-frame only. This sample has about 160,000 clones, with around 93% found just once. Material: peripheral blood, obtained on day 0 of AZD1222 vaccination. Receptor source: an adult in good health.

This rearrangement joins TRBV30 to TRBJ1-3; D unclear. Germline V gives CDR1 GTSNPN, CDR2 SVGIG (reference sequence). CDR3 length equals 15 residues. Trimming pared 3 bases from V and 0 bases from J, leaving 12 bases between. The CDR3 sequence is CAWSETLNSGNTIYF. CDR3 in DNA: TGTGCCTGGAGCGAGACACTGAACTCTGGAAACACCATATATTTT.

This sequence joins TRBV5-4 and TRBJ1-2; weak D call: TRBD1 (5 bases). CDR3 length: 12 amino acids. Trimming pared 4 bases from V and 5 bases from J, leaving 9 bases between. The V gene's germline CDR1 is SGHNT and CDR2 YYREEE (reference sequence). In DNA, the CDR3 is TGTGCCAGCAGCCCAGGGAGGTATGGCTACACCTTC. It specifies CASSPGRYGYTF.

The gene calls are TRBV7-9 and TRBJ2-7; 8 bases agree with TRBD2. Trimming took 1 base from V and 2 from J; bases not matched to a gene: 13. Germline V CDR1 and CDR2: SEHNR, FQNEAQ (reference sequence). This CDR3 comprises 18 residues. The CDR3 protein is CASSLGGLTSGTTYEQYF. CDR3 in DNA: TGTGCCAGCAGCTTAGGGGGGCTAACTAGCGGTACAACCTACGAGCAGTACTTC.

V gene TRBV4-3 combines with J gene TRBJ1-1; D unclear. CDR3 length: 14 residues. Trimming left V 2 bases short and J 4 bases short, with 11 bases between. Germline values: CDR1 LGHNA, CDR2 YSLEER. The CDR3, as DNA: TGCGCCAGCAGCCAAAGCCCAGCGGGCACTGAAGCTTTCTTT. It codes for CASSQSPAGTEAFF.

CDR3 region: CASSSGQGWNQPQHF. CDR3 coding DNA: TGTGCCAGCAGTTCTGGACAGGGCTGGAATCAGCCCCAGCATTTT. The chain combines TRBV6-2 or TRBV6-3 with TRBJ1-5; TRBD1 matches 8 bases. The CDR3 is made up of 15 amino acids. The trim removed 4 bases at V and 4 bases at J, leaving 6 bases unmatched. Per germline, CDR1 MNHEY and CDR2 SVGEGT.

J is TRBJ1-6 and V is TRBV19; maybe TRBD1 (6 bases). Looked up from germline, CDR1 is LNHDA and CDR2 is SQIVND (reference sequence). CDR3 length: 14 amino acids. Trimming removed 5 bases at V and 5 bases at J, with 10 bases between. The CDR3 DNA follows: TGTGCCAGTAGTCGACAGGAGAATAATTCACCCCTCCACTTT. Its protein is CASSRQENNSPLHF.

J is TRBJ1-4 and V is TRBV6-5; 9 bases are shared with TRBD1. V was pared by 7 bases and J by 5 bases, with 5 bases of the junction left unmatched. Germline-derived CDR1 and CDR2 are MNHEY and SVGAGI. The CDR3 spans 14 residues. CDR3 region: CASTYRGRNEKLFF. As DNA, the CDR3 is TGTGCCAGCACCTACAGGGGGCGGAATGAAAAACTGTTTTTT.

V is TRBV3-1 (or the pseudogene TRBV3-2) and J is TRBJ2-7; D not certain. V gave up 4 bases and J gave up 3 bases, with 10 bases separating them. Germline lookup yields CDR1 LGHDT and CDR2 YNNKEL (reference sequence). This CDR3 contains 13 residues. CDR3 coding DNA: TGTGCCAGCAGCCGTCGGTCGAGCTACGAGCAGTACTTC. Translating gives CASSRRSSYEQYF.

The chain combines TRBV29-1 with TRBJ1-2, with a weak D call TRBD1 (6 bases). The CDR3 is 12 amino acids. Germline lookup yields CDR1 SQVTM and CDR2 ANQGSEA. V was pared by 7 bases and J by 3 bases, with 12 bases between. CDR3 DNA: TGCAGCGCAGGACAGCCGGACTATGGCTACACCTTC. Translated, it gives CSAGQPDYGYTF.

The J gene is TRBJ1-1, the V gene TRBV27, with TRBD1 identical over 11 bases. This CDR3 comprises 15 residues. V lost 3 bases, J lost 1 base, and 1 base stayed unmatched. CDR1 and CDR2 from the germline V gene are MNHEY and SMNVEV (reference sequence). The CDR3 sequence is CASSFGTGGNTEAFF. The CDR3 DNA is TGTGCCAGCAGTTTCGGGACAGGGGGGAACACTGAAGCTTTCTTT.

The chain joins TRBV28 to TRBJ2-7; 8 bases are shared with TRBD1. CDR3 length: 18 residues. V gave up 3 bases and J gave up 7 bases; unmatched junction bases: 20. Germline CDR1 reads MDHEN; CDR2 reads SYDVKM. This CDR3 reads CASSFPSKTRGRGNEQYF. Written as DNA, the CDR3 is TGTGCCAGCAGTTTTCCGTCCAAAACCAGGGGGCGCGGGAATGAGCAGTACTTC.

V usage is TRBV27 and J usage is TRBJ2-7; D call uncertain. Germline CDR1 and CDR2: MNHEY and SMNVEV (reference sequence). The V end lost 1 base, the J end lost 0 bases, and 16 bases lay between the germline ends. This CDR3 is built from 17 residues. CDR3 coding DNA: TGTGCCAGCAGTTTATATAGCAGCCCCCTATTCTCCTACGAGCAGTACTTC. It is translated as CASSLYSSPLFSYEQYF.